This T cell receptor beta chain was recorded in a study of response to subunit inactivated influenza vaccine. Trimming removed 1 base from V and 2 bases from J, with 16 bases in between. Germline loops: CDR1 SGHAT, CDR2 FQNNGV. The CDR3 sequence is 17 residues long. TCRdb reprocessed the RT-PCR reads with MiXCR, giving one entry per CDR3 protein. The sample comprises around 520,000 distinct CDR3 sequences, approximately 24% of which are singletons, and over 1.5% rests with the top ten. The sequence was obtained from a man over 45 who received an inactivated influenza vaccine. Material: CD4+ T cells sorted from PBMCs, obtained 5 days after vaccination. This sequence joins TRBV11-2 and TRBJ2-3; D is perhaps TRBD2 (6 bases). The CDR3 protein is CASSLGLGGRATDTQYF. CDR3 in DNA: TGTGCCAGCAGCTTAGGTCTTGGAGGGCGCGCCACAGATACGCAGTATTTT. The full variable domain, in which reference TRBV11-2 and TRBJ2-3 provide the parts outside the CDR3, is EAGVAQSPRYKIIEKRQSVAFWCNPISGHATLYWYQQILGQGPKLLIQFQNNGVVDDSQLPKDRFSAERLKGVDSTLKIQPAKLEDSAVYLCASSLGLGGRATDTQYFGPGTRLTVL.